Sequencing of this T cell receptor (beta chain) was carried out in a study of control samples from healthy donors and cancer patients (dated by TCRdb to the early 2020s). Library preparation was by the immunoSEQ multiplex PCR assay. TCRdb stores this immuneACCESS table with in-frame sequences only. Part of the clones is absent; in the studies checked, under half of the shortfall reflects unresolved V genes, and no reason is known for the rest. This sample lists about 110,000 clones; approximately 84% were detected once. The ten biggest clones cover 6% to 8% of the sample. Trimming removed 4 bases from V and 1 base from J, leaving 10 bases between the germline ends. The germline V gene sets CDR1 to MGHDK and CDR2 to SYGVNS. The CDR3 has 15 amino acids, counting the end cysteine and phenylalanine. This entry keeps only the CDR3 DNA: 45 bases, framed from base 1. As regards this clone: No antigen is known for it. The record has no base qualities; no much larger clone is one base away.

Sequenced input: blood. This TCR derives from a young man in good health. This receptor chain uses TRBV25-1 and TRBJ2-2, with the D assignment possibly TRBD1 or TRBD2, given 5 matching bases for each. In nucleotides, the sequence is TGTGCCAGCAGTGGATGGGACGGGAACACCGGGGAGCTGTTTTTT. Its translation is CASSGWDGNTGELFF.